This T cell receptor (beta chain) originates from a study of CD8 T cells in Susac syndrome. Overall study findings and caveats: Only a relatively small number of individuals were included in the TCR sequencing and HLA analysis.

Purification of the CD8+ and CD4+ T cells relied on negative isolation, and TEMRA cells underwent FACS enrichment. Reverse transcription of about 0.45 to 1 ug RNA was performed with random hexamers. A multiplex approach, immunoSEQ multiplex PCR, amplified TCR beta CDR3 across 54 Vbeta and 13 Jbeta. TCRdb reanalysed the immunoSEQ multiplex PCR reads using MiXCR and keeps one entry per CDR3 protein. The data hold about 60,000 distinct CDR3 sequences, with roughly nine tenths observed a single time. This CDR3 has 15 residues. V lost 4 bases, J lost 5 bases, and 9 bases stayed unmatched. Germline CDR1 and CDR2: SGDLS and YYNGEE. As to this clonotype: Its antigen is as yet unknown.

This sequence originates from a human donor in good health. The chain couples TRBV9 to TRBJ2-4; 7 bases match TRBD2. Sample: CD8+ T cells from PBMCs. CDR3: CASSKDSSGENIQYF. The CDR3 DNA is TGTGCCAGCAGCAAAGACTCTAGCGGAGAAAACATTCAGTACTTC.